Following are 10 T cell receptor beta chains from one sample sequenced in a study of patients and donors after allogeneic stem cell transplantation. A single record per CDR3 protein comes from TCRdb applying MiXCR to the RT-PCR reads. The table shows approximately 200,000 distinct CDR3 sequences, with 40% to 45% occurring only once. The sample consisted of blood, either unsorted or a sorted T cell fraction (not recorded which). These receptors were collected from a human donor who was either an allogeneic HSCT recipient or a stem cell or donor lymphocyte infusion donor (not recorded which). It is not recorded whose cells these are; they may come from a transplant donor.

The chain carries TRBV20-1 and TRBJ1-1, with D possibly being TRBD1 (5 bases). CDR1 is DFQATT and CDR2 is SNEGSKA in the germline V gene (reference sequence). The V end lost 6 bases, the J end lost 5 bases, and 22 bases lay between the germline ends. The CDR3 runs to 15 residues. CDR3 loop: CSAGAPRGRWTEAFF. In nucleotides, the CDR3 is TGCAGTGCAGGGGCACCGCGGGGGAGATGGACTGAAGCTTTCTTT.

As to this clonotype: The junction and the germline gene differ at one end; a read error may be behind it. The V call is TRBV27, the J call TRBJ2-1, with 7 bases aligning to TRBD2. Per germline, CDR1 MNHEY and CDR2 SMNVEV (reference sequence). The CDR3 totals 15 residues. For the CDR3, the DNA is TGTGCCAGCAGGCCTATGGGACTATCCTATAATGAGCAGTTCTTC. Translation: CASRPMGLSYNEQFF.

The gene calls are TRBV28 and TRBJ1-1; D is uncertain. The CDR3 is made up of 14 amino acids. The V gene lost 2 bases and the J gene lost 4 bases, with 11 bases spanning the gap. The germline gives CDR1 MDHEN, CDR2 SYDVKM. The CDR3 is CASSLGPEGTEAFF. The CDR3 DNA reads as TGTGCCAGCAGTTTAGGCCCTGAGGGCACTGAAGCTTTCTTT.

J is TRBJ2-2 and V is TRBV18; D call uncertain. CDR3 length equals 15 residues. CDR1 and CDR2 (germline): KGHSH, LQKENI. The V end was cut by 3 bases, the J end by 5 bases, with 13 bases between. CDR3 DNA: TGTGCCAGCTCACCCTGGAGAAGGAAAACCGGGGAGCTGTTTTTT. It translates to CASSPWRRKTGELFF.

V and J are TRBV12-3 or TRBV12-4 and TRBJ2-3; D remains unclear. With 1 base removed from V and 10 bases from J, the gap between germline ends came to 12 bases. CDR3 size: 13 residues. The CDR3 protein is CASSLVAPPPQYF. The CDR3 nucleotides read TGTGCCAGCAGTTTAGTGGCCCCCCCTCCGCAGTATTTT.

The chain recombines TRBV7-3 with TRBJ1-2; TRBD1 might be the D (5 bases). The germline V gene encodes CDR1 SGHTA and CDR2 FQGTGA. CDR3 size: 14 residues. Deletions cut 3 bases from V and 4 bases from J, with 12 bases between. For the CDR3, the DNA is TGTGCCAGCAGCTTCTACGGGGCATTCTATGGCTACACCTTC. Translated: CASSFYGAFYGYTF.

CDR3 sequence: CASSPTTSNEQYF. The CDR3 coding sequence is TGTGCCAGCAGTCCAACGACTAGCAACGAGCAGTACTTC. The chain combines TRBV12-3 or TRBV12-4 with TRBJ2-7, with 7 bases matching TRBD2. V lost 5 bases and J lost 5; bases outside the gene matches: 6. The CDR3 spans 13 residues.

This clonotype was picked up a small number of times. This sequence joins TRBV2 and TRBJ1-5, with D perhaps matching TRBD1 (6 bases). The CDR3 sequence is 15 residues long. Germline CDR1 reads SNHLY; CDR2 reads FYNNEI. Between the trimmed V and J ends, which lost 0 bases and 3 bases, there was a span of 9 bases. The CDR3 loop is CASSEAGAFNQPQHF. The CDR3 DNA is TGTGCCAGCAGTGAAGCGGGGGCCTTCAATCAGCCCCAGCATTTT.

The chain links TRBV12-3 or TRBV12-4 to TRBJ1-5; D may be TRBD1 (6 bases). Trimming took off 2 bases at V and 9 bases at J, with 17 bases between the two ends. CDR3 size: 15 residues. The CDR3 region has the DNA TGTGCCAGCAGTTTAACTTCACGAGGGGGGCGGCCCCAGCATTTT. Residues: CASSLTSRGGRPQHF.

J is TRBJ2-1 and V is TRBV18; D might be TRBD1 (5 bases). Germline V lookup: CDR1 KGHSH, CDR2 LQKENI. This CDR3 is 15 amino acids long. V shed 5 bases and J shed 0 bases, with 11 bases lying between them. The CDR3 nucleotides read TGTGCCAGCTCATCGACAGTGAGCTCCTACAATGAGCAGTTCTTC. Its translation: CASSSTVSSYNEQFF.